The rows below give T cell receptor beta chains drawn from one sample of a study of T cell responses to AZD1222 COVID-19 vaccine. Sequenced by immunoSEQ multiplex PCR; TCRdb stores in-frame clones only, minus some. Here the sample spans some 90,000 clones, more than 70% being singletons. The input for sequencing was peripheral blood, taken on day 0 of AZD1222 vaccination. All receptors derive from an adult in good health. The CDR3 runs from the conserved cysteine through the conserved F or W. A D gene is named only where the DNA matches it firmly. Where a row states a size, it is once, few, many or the class of an expanded clone; other rows omit it.

v_call	clone_size	j_call	d_call	cdr3_nt	cdr3_aa
TRBV16	NA	TRBJ2-2	TRBD1	TGTGCCAGCAGCGTGGCACCCCTCCGTGGGACAGGGCATTCCGGGGAGCTGTTTTTT	CASSVAPLRGTGHSGELFF
TRBV7-2	NA	TRBJ1-6	NA	TGTGCCAGCAGCTTGGGGAGGGTTCCAAATTCACCCCTCCACTTT	CASSLGRVPNSPLHF
TRBV6-1	NA	TRBJ2-7	NA	TGTGCCAGCAGTGAAAGGTCACAGGACTACGAGCAGTACTTC	CASSERSQDYEQYF
TRBV5-1	NA	TRBJ2-5	NA	TGCGCCAGCAGCTTGGGACTGAGGAGGTACCAAGAGACCCAGTACTTC	CASSLGLRRYQETQYF
TRBV7-9	NA	TRBJ2-1	NA	TGTGCCAGCAGCTTGTCGCAGGGACTGTACAATGAGCAGTTCTTC	CASSLSQGLYNEQFF
TRBV5-1	few	TRBJ1-6	NA	TGCGCCAGCAGCTTGGACAGTGGTATCTCACCCCTCCACTTT	CASSLDSGISPLHF
TRBV7-6	NA	TRBJ2-7	NA	TGTGCCAGCAGCTTAGCGAGACAGTACGAGCAGTACTTC	CASSLARQYEQYF
TRBV3-1/TRBV3-2	NA	TRBJ1-5	TRBD1	TGTGCCAGCAGCCTCCGTAGGACAGGGGGCGTTCCCGATCAGCCCCAGCATTTT	CASSLRRTGGVPDQPQHF
TRBV19	NA	TRBJ2-1	NA	TGTGCCAGTAGTATAGAAAGGGATGAGCAGTTCTTC	CASSIERDEQFF
TRBV30	few	TRBJ2-3	TRBD1	TGTGCCTGGAGTGTAAGACAGGGGGTATCAGATACGCAGTATTTT	CAWSVRQGVSDTQYF
TRBV7-2	NA	TRBJ2-1	NA	TGTGCCAGCCAGCTCTCGTGGTCCTACAATGAGCAGTTCTTC	CASQLSWSYNEQFF
TRBV2	NA	TRBJ2-1	TRBD1	TGTGCCAGCAGTGCCGACAGGGGGCCGGGCAATGAGCAGTTCTTC	CASSADRGPGNEQFF
TRBV29-1	NA	TRBJ2-1	NA	TGCAGCGTTTCTCCTGTTCCCTCGTACTACAATGAGCAGTTCTTC	CSVSPVPSYYNEQFF
TRBV5-5	NA	TRBJ2-7	TRBD1	TGTGCCAGCAGCGAGTTGGGGACAGTCGCCTACGAGCAGTACTTC	CASSELGTVAYEQYF
TRBV15	NA	TRBJ1-1	NA	TGTGCCACCCTCCCGTGGCAGCCCTTTATGAACACTGAAGCTTTCTTT	CATLPWQPFMNTEAFF
TRBV6-5	few	TRBJ1-5	NA	TGTGCCAGCAGTCGGGAGAAAAATCAGCCCCAGCATTTT	CASSREKNQPQHF
TRBV19	NA	TRBJ1-5	TRBD1	TGTGCCAGTAGCCAGACAGGGGAAAGTAACCAGCCCCAGCATTTT	CASSQTGESNQPQHF
TRBV6-2/TRBV6-3	few	TRBJ1-1	NA	TGTGCCAGCAGTTACGTGGGACGGCTCACACTTTTGAACACTGAAGCTTTCTTT	CASSYVGRLTLLNTEAFF
TRBV4-3	NA	TRBJ1-6	NA	TGCGCCAGCAGCCGGGCCGCGGGGAATTCACCCCTCCACTTT	CASSRAAGNSPLHF
TRBV6-6	NA	TRBJ1-1	NA	TGTGCCAGCAGTCCCCGTGAGGTGTCACGTGAAGCTTTCTTT	CASSPREVSREAFF
TRBV30	NA	TRBJ1-6	NA	TGTGCCGCTAAGGGTCGGGGGCTTGGGGATTCACCCCTCCACTTT	CAAKGRGLGDSPLHF
TRBV20-1	NA	TRBJ1-1	NA	TGCAGTGCTAGAGTCAACACTGAAGCTTTCTTT	CSARVNTEAFF
TRBV6-5	NA	TRBJ2-7	NA	TGTGCCAGCAGTATGGGACGGGGACCCGCCTACGAGCAGTACTTC	CASSMGRGPAYEQYF
TRBV4-2	NA	TRBJ2-3	NA	TGTGCCAGCAGCCAAGATTGGAGGGGAATGAAAGATACGCAGTATTTT	CASSQDWRGMKDTQYF
TRBV7-2	NA	TRBJ2-3	TRBD2	TGTGCCAGCAGCTTAGTGGGGCGGGGGGGCACTAGCACAGATACGCAGTATTTT	CASSLVGRGGTSTDTQYF
TRBV4-3	few	TRBJ1-6	TRBD1	TGCGCCAGCAGCCAAAACAGGGGAGGTAATTCACCCCTCCACTTT	CASSQNRGGNSPLHF
TRBV12-3/TRBV12-4	NA	TRBJ1-1	NA	TGTGCCAGCAGTTTCCTAAACACTGAAGCTTTCTTT	CASSFLNTEAFF
TRBV9	once	TRBJ1-2	NA	TGTGCCAGCAGCGTAGCGGAGGGGGACTATGGCTACACCTTC	CASSVAEGDYGYTF
TRBV5-4	once	TRBJ1-1	TRBD1	TGTGCCAGCAGCTTAGTACAGGGGGAAACTGAAGCTTTCTTT	CASSLVQGETEAFF
TRBV7-2	once	TRBJ1-3	NA	TGTGCCAGCAGCCGCGATGGGCCGGCCTCTGGAAACACCATATATTTT	CASSRDGPASGNTIYF
TRBV29-1	NA	TRBJ1-1	NA	TGCAGCGTTGAAGAAGTCCGGGGCCCTGAAGCTTTCTTT	CSVEEVRGPEAFF
TRBV5-1	NA	TRBJ2-2	TRBD1	TGCGCCAGCAGCTTGGTAAGGACAGGAGACACCGGGGAGCTGTTTTTT	CASSLVRTGDTGELFF
TRBV27	NA	TRBJ2-7	TRBD1	TGTGCCAGCAGTCTCCGACAGGGGGCGAGGGAGCAGTACTTC	CASSLRQGAREQYF